This T cell receptor beta chain was identified during a study of cytomegalovirus exposure and HLA in healthy donors. As to this clone: Its antigen is unknown.

TCRdb keeps only in-frame clones here, not all; method: immunoSEQ multiplex PCR. The sample has 150,000 to 200,000 clones; roughly 83% are singletons. The donors were members of the validation cohort comprising over a hundred subjects, separate from the approximately 670-subject first cohort. Germline lookup yields CDR1 MNHEY and CDR2 SMNVEV (reference sequence). The CDR3 consists of 15 residues. With 7 bases clipped from V and 9 bases from J, the junction kept 7 bases outside the gene matches. Study-wide findings and caveats: The study labeled 170 or so TCR beta chains cytomegalovirus-associated. Testing in vitro showed a few CMV-associated chains specific for CMV antigens. Most TCR sequences were seen very rarely across donors, but some public TCRs occurred in many.

The material sequenced was PBMCs. This sequence joins TRBV27 and TRBJ2-1; TRBD2 matches at 15 bases. The sequence derives from a man aged 25 to 40 in good health and CMV-seropositive. The CDR3 here is CASKPGLAGGGEQFF. DNA for the CDR3: TGTGCCAGCAAACCGGGACTAGCGGGGGGTGGTGAGCAGTTCTTC.